This TCR beta chain was sequenced in a study of OX40 agonist ivuxolimab in advanced cancers. Method: immunoSEQ multiplex PCR; TCRdb's copy keeps in-frame clones and lacks some. The data show more than 50,000 clones, with 90% to 95% seen just once and roughly 20% held by the top ten. Trimming pared 3 bases from V and 4 bases from J, leaving 9 bases between. The CDR3 covers 14 residues. Germline V CDR1 and CDR2: LGHNA, YSLEER. The source material was CD4+ or CD8+ T cells sorted from blood, sampled in a trial of the OX40 agonist ivuxolimab. The sequence was collected from an adult with an advanced solid tumor such as melanoma, head and neck, liver or kidney cancer. The gene calls are TRBV4-3 and TRBJ2-2; D may match TRBD1 or TRBD2 (5 bases each). In DNA form, the CDR3 reads TGCGCCAGCAGCCAGGGACGGCTCACCGGGGAGCTGTTTTTT. Translated: CASSQGRLTGELFF.